This T cell receptor (beta chain) was documented in a study of T cells expressing NK-cell markers. On the study more broadly: Cells sorted as CD3+CD56+NKG2C+, CD3+CD56+NKG2C- and CD3+CD56-NKG2C+ T cells supplied the TCR beta repertoires. Study results and limitations: HCMV specificity of the expanded NKG2C+ T cell clones was not established. A range of about 1.0-7.5% of CD8+ T cells consisted of dominant NKG2C+ clonotypes in more than five donors.

UMIs were included in TCR beta cDNA generated by 5'RACE template switching. TCRdb reprocessed the 5' RACE reads, with one entry per CDR3 protein and no DNA. Recorded here are about 400,000 distinct CDR3 sequences; the top ten clones represent approximately 12%. On this clonotype: Its antigen remains unknown.

Germline CDR1 is KGHSH and CDR2 is LQKENI. The CDR3 contains 17 residues. This receptor was taken from a woman aged 50 to 60 in good health. The sequencing sample was made of blood T cells: a sorted CD56 or NKG2C T cell subset, CD4+ or CD8+ T cells, or bulk PBMC T cells (not recorded which). The chain recombines TRBV18 with TRBJ2-3. The CDR3: CASSPIWRGASTDTQYF.